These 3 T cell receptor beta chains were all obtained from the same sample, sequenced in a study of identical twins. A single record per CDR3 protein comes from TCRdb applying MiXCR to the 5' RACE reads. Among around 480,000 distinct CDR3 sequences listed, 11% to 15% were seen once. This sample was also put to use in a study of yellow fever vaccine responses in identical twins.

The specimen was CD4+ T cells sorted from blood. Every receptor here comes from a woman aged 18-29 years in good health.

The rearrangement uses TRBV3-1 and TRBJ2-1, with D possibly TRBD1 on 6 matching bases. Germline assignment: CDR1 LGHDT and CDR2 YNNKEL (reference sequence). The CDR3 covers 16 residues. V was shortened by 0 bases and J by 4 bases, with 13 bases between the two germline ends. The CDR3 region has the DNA TGTGCCAGCAGCCAAGATCCTTGGACAGCTTACAATGAGCAGTTCTTC. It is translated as CASSQDPWTAYNEQFF.

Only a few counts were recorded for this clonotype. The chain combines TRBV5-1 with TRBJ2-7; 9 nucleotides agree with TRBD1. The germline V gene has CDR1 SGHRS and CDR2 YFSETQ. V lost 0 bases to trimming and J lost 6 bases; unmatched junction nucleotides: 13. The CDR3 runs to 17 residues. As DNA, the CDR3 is TGCGCCAGCAGCTTGGCCCCGACAGGGGGAGAGAGCGGCGAGCAGTACTTC. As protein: CASSLAPTGGESGEQYF.

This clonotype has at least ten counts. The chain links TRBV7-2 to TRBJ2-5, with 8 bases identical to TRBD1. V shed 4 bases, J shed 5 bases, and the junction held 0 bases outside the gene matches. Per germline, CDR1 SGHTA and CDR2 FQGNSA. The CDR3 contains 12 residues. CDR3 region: CASSWDRETQYF. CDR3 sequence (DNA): TGTGCCAGCAGCTGGGACAGGGAGACCCAGTACTTC.